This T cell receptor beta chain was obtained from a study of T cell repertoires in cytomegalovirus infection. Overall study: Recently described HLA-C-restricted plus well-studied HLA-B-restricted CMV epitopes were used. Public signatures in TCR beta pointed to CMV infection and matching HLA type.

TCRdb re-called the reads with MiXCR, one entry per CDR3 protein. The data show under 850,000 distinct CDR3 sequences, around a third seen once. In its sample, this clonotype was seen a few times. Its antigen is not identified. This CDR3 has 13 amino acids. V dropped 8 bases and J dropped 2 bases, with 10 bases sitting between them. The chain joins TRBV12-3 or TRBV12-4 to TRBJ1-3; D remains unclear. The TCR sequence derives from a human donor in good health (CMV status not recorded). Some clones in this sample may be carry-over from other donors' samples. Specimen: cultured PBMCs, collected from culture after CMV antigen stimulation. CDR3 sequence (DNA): TGTGCCAGCGAGTTAAGGACTGGAAACACCATATATTTT. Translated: CASELRTGNTIYF.